The source of this T cell receptor beta chain is a study of T cell repertoires in cytomegalovirus infection. Regarding the study as a whole: Cumulative public TCR beta family frequency identified carriers of CMV plus the relevant HLA.

With 5 bases clipped from V and 6 bases from J, the junction kept 12 bases outside the gene matches. The CDR3 loop spans 15 amino acids. The germline gives CDR1 SGHVS, CDR2 FNYEAQ. TCRdb called the reads again in MiXCR, with one record for every CDR3 protein. The repertoire holds roughly 990,000 distinct CDR3 sequences, with around 31% as singletons. Regarding this clonotype: Its antigen is not known.

This TCR was recovered from a human donor in good health (CMV status not recorded). Some clones in this sample may be carry-over from other donors' samples. This sequence joins TRBV7-6 and TRBJ1-1; 7 bases map to TRBD1. Sequencing used cultured CD8+ T cells from PBMCs, obtained from culture after CMV antigen stimulation. The CDR3 reads CASSTRTGTRAEAFF. CDR3 DNA: TGTGCCAGCAGCACTAGGACAGGCACAAGGGCTGAAGCTTTCTTT.